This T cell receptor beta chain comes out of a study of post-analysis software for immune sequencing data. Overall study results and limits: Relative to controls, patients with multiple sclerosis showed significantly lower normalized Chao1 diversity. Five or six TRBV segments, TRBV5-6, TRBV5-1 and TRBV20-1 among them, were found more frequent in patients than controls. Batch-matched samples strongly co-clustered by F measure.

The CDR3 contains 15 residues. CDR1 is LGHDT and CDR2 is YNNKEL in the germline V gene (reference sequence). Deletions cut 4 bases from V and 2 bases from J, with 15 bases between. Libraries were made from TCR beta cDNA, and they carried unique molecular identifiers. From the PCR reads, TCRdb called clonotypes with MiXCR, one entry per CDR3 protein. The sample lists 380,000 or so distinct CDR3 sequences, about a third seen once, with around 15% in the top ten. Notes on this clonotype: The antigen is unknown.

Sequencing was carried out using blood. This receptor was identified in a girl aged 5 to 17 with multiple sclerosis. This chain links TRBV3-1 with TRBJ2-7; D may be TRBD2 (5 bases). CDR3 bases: TGTGCCAGCAGCCCTCGAGGGTTGGGTCCCTACGAGCAGTACTTC. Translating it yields CASSPRGLGPYEQYF.